Many counts were recorded for the clone carrying this T cell receptor beta chain. The CDR3 covers 14 residues. Germline values: CDR1 KGHDR, CDR2 SFDVKD. Trimming shortened V by 3 bases and J by 5 bases, and 12 bases separated the two germline ends. Amplified TCR beta CDR3 regions came from RNA transcripts. Initially, a first-round RT-PCR of the TCR CDR3 employed the HTBI primer set. MiXCR was run by TCRdb on the multiplex PCR reads, yielding one entry per CDR3 protein. Of roughly 260,000 distinct CDR3 sequences listed, just over 14% are singletons. The sample originates from a study of T cells in Graves' hyperthyroidism and ophthalmopathy.

The sequencing sample was made of blood. The chain combines TRBV24-1 with TRBJ2-5; D is possibly TRBD1 or TRBD2 (6 bases each). The TCR originated in a woman aged 40 to 50 with Graves' hyperthyroidism that later progressed to Graves' ophthalmopathy. This CDR3 is CATSDRGAGETQYF. The CDR3 DNA follows: TGTGCCACCAGTGATAGGGGGGCCGGTGAGACCCAGTACTTC.